The entry that follows covers one TCR beta chain sequence. With V trimmed by 6 bases and J by 6 bases, 6 bases remained unmatched. CDR3 size: 13 residues. Germline loops: CDR1 LNHDA, CDR2 SQIVND (reference sequence). Sequencing was performed with immunoSEQ multiplex PCR; in TCRdb, only in-frame clones are kept and a portion is missing. The data hold 120,000 to 150,000 clones, with approximately 90% observed a single time. This sample is drawn from a study of T cell responses to AZD1222 COVID-19 vaccine. This receptor was identified in an adult in good health. This sample comprised peripheral blood, obtained on day 0 of AZD1222 vaccination. V usage is TRBV19 and J usage is TRBJ1-2, with 8 bases that match TRBD1. For the CDR3, the DNA is TGTGCCAGTAGCGGACAGGGAGAGGATGGCTACACCTTC. As protein: CASSGQGEDGYTF. Full variable domain (remainder filled in from reference TRBV19 and TRBJ1-2): DGGITQSPKYLFRKEGQNVTLSCEQNLNHDAMYWYRQDPGQGLRLIYYSQIVNDFQKGDIAEGYSVSREKKESFPLTVTSAQKNPTAFYLCASSGQGEDGYTFGSGTRLTVV.